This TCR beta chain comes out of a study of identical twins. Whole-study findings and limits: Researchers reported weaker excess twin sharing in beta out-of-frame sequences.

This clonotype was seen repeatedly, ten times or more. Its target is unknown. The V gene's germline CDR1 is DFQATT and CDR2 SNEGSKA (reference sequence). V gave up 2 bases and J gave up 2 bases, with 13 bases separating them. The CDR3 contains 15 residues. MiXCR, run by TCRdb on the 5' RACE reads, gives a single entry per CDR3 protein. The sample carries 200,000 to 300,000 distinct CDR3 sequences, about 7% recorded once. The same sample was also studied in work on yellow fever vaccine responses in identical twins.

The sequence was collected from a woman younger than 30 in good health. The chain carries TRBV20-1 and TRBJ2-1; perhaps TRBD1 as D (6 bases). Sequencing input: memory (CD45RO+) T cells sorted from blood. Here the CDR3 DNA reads TGCAGTGCTAGACAAGGACAGAGCACCTACAATGAGCAGTTCTTC. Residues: CSARQGQSTYNEQFF.